This T cell receptor (beta chain) was obtained from a study of CD8 T cells in Susac syndrome. Random hexamers were used to reverse transcribe about 0.5 to 1 ug of RNA. An immunoSEQ multiplex PCR amplified TCR beta CDR3 over 54 Vbeta and 13 Jbeta. Each CDR3 protein is one row after TCRdb ran MiXCR on the immunoSEQ multiplex PCR reads. The data contain 150,000 to 160,000 distinct CDR3 sequences, around 95% of them seen just once; the ten biggest clones take up 0.13% to 0.15%. Sequencing of TCR beta, carried out with a high-throughput approach, was applied to CD8+ and CD4+ T cells from the blood. Purification of the CD8+ and CD4+ T cells relied on negative isolation, and TEMRA cells underwent FACS enrichment. Germline V gives CDR1 SQVTM, CDR2 ANQGSEA. The CDR3 length is 12 residues. V lost 5 bases and J lost 2, with 6 bases in between.

Sequencing was done on a sample of CD8+ T cells from PBMCs. The TCR originated in a human donor with multiple sclerosis. The chain uses TRBV29-1 and TRBJ2-2, with D unclear. CDR3 loop: CSVPSNTGELFF. The DNA for the CDR3 is TGCAGCGTTCCTAGTAACACCGGGGAGCTGTTTTTT.